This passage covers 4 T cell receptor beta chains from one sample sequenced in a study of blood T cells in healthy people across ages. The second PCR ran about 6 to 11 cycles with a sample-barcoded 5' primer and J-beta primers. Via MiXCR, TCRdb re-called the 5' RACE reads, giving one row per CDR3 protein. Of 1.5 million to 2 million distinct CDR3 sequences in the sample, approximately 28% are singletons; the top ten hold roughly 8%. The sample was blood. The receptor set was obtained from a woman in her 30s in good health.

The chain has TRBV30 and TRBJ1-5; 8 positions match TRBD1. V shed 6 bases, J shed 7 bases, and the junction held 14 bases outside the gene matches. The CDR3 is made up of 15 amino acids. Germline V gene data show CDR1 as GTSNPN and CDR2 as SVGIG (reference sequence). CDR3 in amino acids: CACTEGTGVLQPQHF. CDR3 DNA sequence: TGTGCCTGCACTGAGGGGACAGGAGTTTTACAGCCCCAGCATTTT.

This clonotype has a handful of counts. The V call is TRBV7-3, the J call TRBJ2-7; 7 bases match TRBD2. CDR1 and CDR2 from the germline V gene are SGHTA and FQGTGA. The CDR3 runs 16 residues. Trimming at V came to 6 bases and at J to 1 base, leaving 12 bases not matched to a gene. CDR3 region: CASSRIGGLPSYEQYF. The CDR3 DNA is TGTGCCAGCAGTCGAATCGGGGGACTACCTTCCTACGAGCAGTACTTC.

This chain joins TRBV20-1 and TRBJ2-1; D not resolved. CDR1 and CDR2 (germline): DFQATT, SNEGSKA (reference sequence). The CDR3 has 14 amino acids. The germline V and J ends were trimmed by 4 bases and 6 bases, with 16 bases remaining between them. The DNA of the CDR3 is TGCAGTGCTATTCCCAGTAGTATGATCAATGAGCAGTTCTTC. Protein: CSAIPSSMINEQFF.

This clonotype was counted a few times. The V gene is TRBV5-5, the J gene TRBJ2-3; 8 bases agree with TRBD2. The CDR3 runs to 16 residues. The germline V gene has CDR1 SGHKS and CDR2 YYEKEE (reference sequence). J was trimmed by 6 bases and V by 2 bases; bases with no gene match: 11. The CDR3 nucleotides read TGTGCCAGCAGCTTTCCAAGCGGGGGCGCCAGGGATACGCAGTATTTT. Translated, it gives CASSFPSGGARDTQYF.